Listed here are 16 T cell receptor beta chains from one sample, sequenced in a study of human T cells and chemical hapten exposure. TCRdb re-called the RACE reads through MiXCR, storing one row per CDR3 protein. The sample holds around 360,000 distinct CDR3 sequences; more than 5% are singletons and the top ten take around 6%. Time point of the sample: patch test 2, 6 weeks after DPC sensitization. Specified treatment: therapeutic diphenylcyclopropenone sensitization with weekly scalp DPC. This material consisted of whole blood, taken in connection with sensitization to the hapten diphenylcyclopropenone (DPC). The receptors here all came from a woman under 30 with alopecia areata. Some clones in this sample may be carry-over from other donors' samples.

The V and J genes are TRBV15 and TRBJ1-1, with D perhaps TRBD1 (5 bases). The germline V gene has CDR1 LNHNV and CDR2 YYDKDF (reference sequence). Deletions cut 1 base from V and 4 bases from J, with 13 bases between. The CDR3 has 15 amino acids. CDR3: CATSRVGGMGTEAFF. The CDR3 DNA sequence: TGTGCCACCAGCAGAGTGGGGGGGATGGGCACTGAAGCTTTCTTT.

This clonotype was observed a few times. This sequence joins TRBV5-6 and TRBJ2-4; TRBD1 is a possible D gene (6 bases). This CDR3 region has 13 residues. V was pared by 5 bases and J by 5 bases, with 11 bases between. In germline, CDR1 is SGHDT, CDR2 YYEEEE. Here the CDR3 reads CASRGGGQNIQYF. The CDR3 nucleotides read TGTGCCAGCAGAGGGGGTGGGCAAAACATTCAGTACTTC.

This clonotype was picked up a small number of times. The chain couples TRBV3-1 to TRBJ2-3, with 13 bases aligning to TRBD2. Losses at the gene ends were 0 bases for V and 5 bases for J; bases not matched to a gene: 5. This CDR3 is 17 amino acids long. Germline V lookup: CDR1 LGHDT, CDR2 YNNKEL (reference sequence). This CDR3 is CASSQEGLAGYGDTQYF. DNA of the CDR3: TGTGCCAGCAGCCAAGAGGGACTAGCGGGGTATGGAGATACGCAGTATTTT.

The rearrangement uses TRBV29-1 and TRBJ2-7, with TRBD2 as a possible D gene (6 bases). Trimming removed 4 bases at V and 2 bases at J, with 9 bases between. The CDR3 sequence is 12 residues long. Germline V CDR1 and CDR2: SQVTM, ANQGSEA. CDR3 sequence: CSVGRGTYEQYF. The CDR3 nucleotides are TGCAGCGTTGGCCGGGGGACCTACGAGCAGTACTTC.

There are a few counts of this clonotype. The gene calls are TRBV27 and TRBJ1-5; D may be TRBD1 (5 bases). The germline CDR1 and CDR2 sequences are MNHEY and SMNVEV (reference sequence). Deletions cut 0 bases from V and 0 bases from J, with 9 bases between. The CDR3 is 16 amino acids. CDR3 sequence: CASSLSADSSNQPQHF. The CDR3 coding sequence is TGTGCCAGCAGTTTATCAGCTGACAGTAGCAATCAGCCCCAGCATTTT.

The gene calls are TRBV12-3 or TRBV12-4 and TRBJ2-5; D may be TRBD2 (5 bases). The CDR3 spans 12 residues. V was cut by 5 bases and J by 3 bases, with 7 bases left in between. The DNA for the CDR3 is TGTGCCAGCAGTACTAGTGAAGAGACCCAGTACTTC. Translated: CASSTSEETQYF.

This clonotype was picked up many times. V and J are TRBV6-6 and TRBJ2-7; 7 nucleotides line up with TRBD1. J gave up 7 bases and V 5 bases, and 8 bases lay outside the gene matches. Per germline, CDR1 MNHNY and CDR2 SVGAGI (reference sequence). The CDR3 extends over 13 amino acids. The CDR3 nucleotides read TGTGCCAGCAGTCCCGACAGGGTGGGGGAGCAGTACTTC. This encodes CASSPDRVGEQYF.

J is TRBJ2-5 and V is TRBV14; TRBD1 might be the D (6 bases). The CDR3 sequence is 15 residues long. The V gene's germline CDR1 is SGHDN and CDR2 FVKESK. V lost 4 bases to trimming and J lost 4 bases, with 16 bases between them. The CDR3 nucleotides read TGTGCCAGCAGCCCCCACAGGAGGACAGTAGAGACCCAGTACTTC. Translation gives CASSPHRRTVETQYF.

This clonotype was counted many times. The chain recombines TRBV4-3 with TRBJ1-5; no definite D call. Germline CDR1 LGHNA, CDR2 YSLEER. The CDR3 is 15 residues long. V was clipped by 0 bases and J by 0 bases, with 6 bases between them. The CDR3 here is CASSQEHHSNQPQHF. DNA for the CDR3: TGCGCCAGCAGCCAAGAACACCATAGCAATCAGCCCCAGCATTTT.

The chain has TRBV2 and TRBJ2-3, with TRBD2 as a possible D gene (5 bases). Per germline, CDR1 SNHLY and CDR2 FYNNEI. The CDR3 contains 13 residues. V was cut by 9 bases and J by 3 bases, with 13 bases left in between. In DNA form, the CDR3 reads TGTGCCAGGGAGGATGGCGGAACAGATACGCAGTATTTT. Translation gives CAREDGGTDTQYF.

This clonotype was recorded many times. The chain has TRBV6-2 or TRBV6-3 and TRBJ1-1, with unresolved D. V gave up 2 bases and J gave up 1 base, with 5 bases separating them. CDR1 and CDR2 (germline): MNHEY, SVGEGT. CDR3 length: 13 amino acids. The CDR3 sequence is CASSYRTNTEAFF. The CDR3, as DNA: TGTGCCAGCAGTTACAGGACGAACACTGAAGCTTTCTTT.

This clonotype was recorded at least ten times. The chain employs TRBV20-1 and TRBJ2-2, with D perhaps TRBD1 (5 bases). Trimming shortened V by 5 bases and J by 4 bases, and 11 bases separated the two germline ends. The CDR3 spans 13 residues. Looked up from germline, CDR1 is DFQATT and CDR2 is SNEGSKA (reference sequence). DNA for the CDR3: TGCAGTGCTTCGGACACAGGCACCGGGGAGCTGTTTTTT. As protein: CSASDTGTGELFF.

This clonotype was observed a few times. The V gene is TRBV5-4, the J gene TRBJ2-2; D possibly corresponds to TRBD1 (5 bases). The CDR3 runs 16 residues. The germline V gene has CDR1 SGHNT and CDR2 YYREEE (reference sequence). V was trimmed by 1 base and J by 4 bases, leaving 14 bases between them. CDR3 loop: CASSLQKGSSTGELFF. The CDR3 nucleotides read TGTGCCAGCAGCTTGCAAAAGGGGTCTAGCACCGGGGAGCTGTTTTTT.

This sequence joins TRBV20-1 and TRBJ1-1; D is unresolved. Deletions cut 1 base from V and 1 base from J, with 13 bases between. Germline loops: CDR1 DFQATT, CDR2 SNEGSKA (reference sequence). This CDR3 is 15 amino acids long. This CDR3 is CSARGGNGPNTEAFF. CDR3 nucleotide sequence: TGCAGTGCTAGAGGAGGGAACGGACCGAACACTGAAGCTTTCTTT.

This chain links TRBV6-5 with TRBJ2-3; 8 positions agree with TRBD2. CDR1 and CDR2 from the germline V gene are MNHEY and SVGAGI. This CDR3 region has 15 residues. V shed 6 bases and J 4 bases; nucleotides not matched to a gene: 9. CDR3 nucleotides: TGTGCCAGCAGCCCCCCCGGGGGGGCAGCAGATACGCAGTATTTT. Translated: CASSPPGGAADTQYF.

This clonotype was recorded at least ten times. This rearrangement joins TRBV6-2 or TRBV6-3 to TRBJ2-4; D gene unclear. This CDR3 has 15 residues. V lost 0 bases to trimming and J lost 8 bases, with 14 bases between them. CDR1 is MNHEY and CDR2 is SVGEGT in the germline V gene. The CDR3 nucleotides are TGTGCCAGCAGTTACTCTGCCGGACCCAGTCACATTCAGTACTTC. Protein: CASSYSAGPSHIQYF.